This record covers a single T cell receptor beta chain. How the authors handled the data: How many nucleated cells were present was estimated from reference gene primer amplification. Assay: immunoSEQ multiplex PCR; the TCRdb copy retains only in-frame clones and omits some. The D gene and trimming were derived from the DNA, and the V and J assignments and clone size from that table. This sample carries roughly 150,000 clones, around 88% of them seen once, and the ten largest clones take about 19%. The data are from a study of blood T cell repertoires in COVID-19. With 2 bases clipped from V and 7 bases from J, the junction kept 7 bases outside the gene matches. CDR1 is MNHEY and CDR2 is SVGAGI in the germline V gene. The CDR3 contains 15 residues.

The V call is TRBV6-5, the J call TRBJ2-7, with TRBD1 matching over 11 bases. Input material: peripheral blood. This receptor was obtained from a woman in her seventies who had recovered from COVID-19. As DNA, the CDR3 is TGTGCCAGCAGTTACGGGGGGACAGGGGGGCGGGAGCAGTACTTC. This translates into CASSYGGTGGREQYF.